This T cell receptor (beta chain) was documented in a study of T cell changes during pregnancy in multiple sclerosis. Repertoires were generated with immunoSEQ multiplex PCR, while TCRdb's copy carries only in-frame clones and drops some. The sample yields over 35,000 clones, around 93% seen once. Germline trimming cut 3 bases from V and 9 bases from J; bases unmatched to any gene: 1. Germline loops: CDR1 SEHNR, CDR2 FQNEAQ (reference sequence). CDR3 length: 12 amino acids. Source: CD4+ T cells from peripheral blood mononuclear cells, taken in the third trimester of pregnancy. The origin of this receptor is a female donor in good health, enrolled as a control in a pregnancy study. The chain carries TRBV7-9 and TRBJ2-7; 11 bases are shared with TRBD1. This CDR3 reads CASSLGQGGQYF. CDR3 nucleotides: TGTGCCAGCAGCTTGGGACAGGGGGGGCAGTACTTC.